This T cell receptor beta chain derives from a study of cytomegalovirus exposure and HLA in healthy donors. Study background: Earlier results showed 117 million unique TCR beta sequences derived from approximately 170 million T cells.

Vbeta (60) and Jbeta (13) primers were used in the PCR. This table comes from immunoSEQ multiplex PCR, and its TCRdb copy is limited to in-frame clones, with some not included. The table has 150,000 or so clones, roughly 82% seen once; the top ten hold 7%. Comments on this clone: Its antigen is unidentified.

The CDR3 extends over 17 amino acids. The germline V gene encodes CDR1 SGHNT and CDR2 YYREEE (reference sequence). V was shortened by 4 bases and J by 2 bases, with 19 bases between the two germline ends. Study conclusions and caveats: Previously analyzed data showed that most TCR beta V segments were productive at a frequency of about 90% or about 30%. Some public TCRs appeared in many individuals, while most sequences were rare. The authors later found TCR association rates varying by HLA locus, with DRB1 most and HLA-C fewest.

The chain is built from TRBV5-4 and TRBJ2-4; the D gene is possibly TRBD2 (6 bases). Sequencing used PBMCs. This TCR came from a man aged 30 to 45 in good health and CMV-seronegative. This CDR3 is CASSPHRTEGSKNIQYF. The CDR3 DNA follows: TGTGCCAGCAGCCCCCACCGGACGGAGGGGTCCAAAAACATTCAGTACTTC.